The rows below give T cell receptor beta chains drawn from one sample of a study of Ad26.COV2.S vaccination and SARS-CoV-2 variants. Assay: immunoSEQ multiplex PCR; the TCRdb copy retains only in-frame clones and omits some. This table holds 500,000 or so clones, 85% to 90% found once. This specimen was peripheral blood, taken in a trial of Ad26.COV2.S vaccine versus placebo. The receptors were sampled from a person aged 18-60 years who received the Ad26.COV2.S COVID-19 vaccine or a placebo. CDR3s include the opening cysteine and the closing phenylalanine or tryptophan. The order of the fields is D gene, CDR3 length, J gene, V gene, clone size, CDR3 protein, CDR3 DNA. The D gene is left open where the match is weak. The size entry is marked missing in some rows and otherwise reads once, few, many or a size class.

D: -; length: 13; J: TRBJ1-3; V: TRBV7-9; size: -; CDR3: CASSYRVGNTIYF; DNA: TGTGCCAGCAGCTACAGGGTTGGAAACACCATATATTTT
D: -; length: 15; J: TRBJ2-1; V: TRBV5-4; size: -; CDR3: CASSLLRPSQNEQFF; DNA: TGTGCCAGCAGCTTGTTGAGGCCCAGCCAGAATGAGCAGTTCTTC
D: -; length: 12; J: TRBJ2-5; V: TRBV28; size: once; CDR3: CASNLPRETQYF; DNA: TGTGCCAGCAACCTCCCCCGAGAGACCCAGTACTTC
D: -; length: 16; J: TRBJ1-3; V: TRBV14; size: -; CDR3: CASSLTGRNSGNTIYF; DNA: TGTGCCAGCAGCTTAACCGGACGGAACTCTGGAAACACCATATATTTT
D: TRBD1; length: 17; J: TRBJ2-2; V: TRBV5-5; size: -; CDR3: CASSLWGTETFTGELFF; DNA: TGTGCCAGCAGCTTGTGGGGGACAGAAACCTTCACCGGGGAGCTGTTTTTT
D: -; length: 13; J: TRBJ1-2; V: TRBV9; size: -; CDR3: CASSVGQAYGYTF; DNA: TGTGCCAGCAGCGTAGGCCAGGCCTATGGCTACACCTTC
D: TRBD1; length: 14; J: TRBJ1-5; V: TRBV19; size: -; CDR3: CASRRDRGSWPQHF; DNA: TGTGCCAGTAGGAGGGACAGGGGTTCATGGCCCCAGCATTTT
D: TRBD1; length: 17; J: TRBJ1-1; V: TRBV6-2/TRBV6-3; size: -; CDR3: CASSPRGGAVLNTEAFF; DNA: TGTGCCAGCAGTCCCAGGGGGGGGGCGGTCTTGAACACTGAAGCTTTCTTT
D: TRBD1; length: 17; J: TRBJ2-3; V: TRBV19; size: -; CDR3: CASSIPPTGGDTDTQYF; DNA: TGTGCCAGTAGTATACCCCCGACAGGGGGAGACACAGATACGCAGTATTTT
D: TRBD1; length: 14; J: TRBJ1-2; V: TRBV5-5; size: -; CDR3: CASSFAGQGDGYTF; DNA: TGTGCCAGCAGCTTTGCCGGACAGGGGGATGGCTACACCTTC
D: -; length: 12; J: TRBJ1-1; V: TRBV2; size: once; CDR3: CARGGGATEAFF; DNA: TGTGCCAGAGGGGGGGGTGCCACTGAAGCTTTCTTT
D: -; length: 16; J: TRBJ1-5; V: TRBV4-3; size: -; CDR3: CASSQDQVGGNQPQHF; DNA: TGCGCCAGCAGCCAAGATCAGGTGGGGGGCAATCAGCCCCAGCATTTT
D: TRBD2; length: 16; J: TRBJ2-5; V: TRBV7-8; size: -; CDR3: CASRDILAGEQETQYF; DNA: TGTGCCAGCAGGGATATACTAGCGGGGGAACAAGAGACCCAGTACTTC
D: -; length: 17; J: TRBJ2-1; V: TRBV4-3; size: -; CDR3: CASSLSPDTGSNNEQFF; DNA: TGCGCCAGCAGCTTATCCCCCGATACAGGGTCCAACAATGAGCAGTTCTTC
D: -; length: 13; J: TRBJ2-5; V: TRBV18; size: -; CDR3: CASSPGAEETQYF; DNA: TGTGCCAGCTCACCAGGGGCCGAAGAGACCCAGTACTTC
D: -; length: 14; J: TRBJ1-1; V: TRBV30; size: -; CDR3: CAWSEQRGNTEAFF; DNA: TGTGCCTGGAGTGAACAGAGAGGGAACACTGAAGCTTTCTTT
D: -; length: 16; J: TRBJ1-4; V: TRBV5-8; size: -; CDR3: CASSLFLGETNEKLFF; DNA: TGTGCCAGCAGCTTGTTCTTGGGTGAAACTAATGAAAAACTGTTTTTT
D: TRBD1; length: 13; J: TRBJ1-5; V: TRBV20-1; size: -; CDR3: CSASRQGAEPQHF; DNA: TGCAGTGCTAGTAGGCAGGGGGCTGAGCCCCAGCATTTT